What follows are 2 T cell receptor beta chains derived from one specimen sequenced in a study of follicular helper T cells after annual influenza vaccination. Profiled with immunoSEQ multiplex PCR; TCRdb holds only in-frame clones, not every one. The sample contains about 11,000 clones, 65% to 85% of which appear only once. Material: CXCR5- memory CD4+ T cells sorted from blood, obtained 6 weeks after influenza vaccination. Every receptor here comes from an adult who received the influenza vaccine.

The chain has TRBV11-2 and TRBJ2-7; the D gene is possibly TRBD1 (6 bases). Trimming took off 1 base at V and 5 bases at J, with 18 bases between the two ends. Germline values: CDR1 SGHAT, CDR2 FQNNGV. This CDR3 is 16 amino acids long. This CDR3 is CASSLGMGTRPNEQYF. The CDR3, as DNA: TGTGCCAGCAGCTTAGGGATGGGGACACGCCCCAACGAGCAGTACTTC.

The chain is built from TRBV7-2 and TRBJ2-7, with D hard to call. The ends were cut back, 1 base at V and 2 bases at J, with 9 bases in the middle. CDR3 length equals 14 residues. Germline CDR1 reads SGHTA; CDR2 reads FQGNSA. This CDR3 is CASSLGRATYEQYF. DNA for the CDR3: TGTGCCAGCAGCTTAGGACGGGCAACCTACGAGCAGTACTTC.